This is a list of T cell receptor beta chains from one sample in a study of T cell repertoires in cytomegalovirus infection. Their antigens are not known. Using its own MiXCR run on the reads, TCRdb lists one record per CDR3 protein. This sample has approximately 500,000 distinct CDR3 sequences; 33% occur once, and the top ten carry roughly a sixth. The sequencing used cultured PBMCs, collected from culture after CMV antigen stimulation. The receptors stem from a human donor in good health (CMV status not recorded). Some clones in this sample may be carry-over from other donors' samples. The CDR3 runs from the conserved cysteine through the conserved F or W. A D gene is named only where the DNA matches it firmly. Size is omitted from some rows. Given values are once, few, many or a class for expanded clones.

J gene,V gene,D gene,clone size,CDR3 protein,CDR3 DNA
TRBJ2-1,TRBV30,TRBD2,NA,CAWTRLAYNEQFF,TGTGCCTGGACCCGACTAGCGTACAATGAGCAGTTCTTC
TRBJ1-6,TRBV5-6,NA,NA,CASSFRESWSPLHF,TGTGCCAGCAGCTTCCGCGAAAGTTGGTCACCCCTCCACTTT
TRBJ2-5,TRBV7-2,NA,few,CASSYPSPGETQYF,TGTGCCAGCAGCTACCCTAGCCCTGGGGAGACCCAGTACTTC
TRBJ1-1,TRBV20-1,NA,NA,CSASRGADTEAFF,TGCAGTGCTAGTCGGGGGGCCGACACTGAAGCTTTCTTT
TRBJ1-5,TRBV19,NA,NA,CASSRGTRSNQPQHF,TGTGCCAGTTCTAGGGGTACCCGAAGCAATCAGCCCCAGCATTTT
TRBJ2-1,TRBV29-1,NA,NA,CSVEEWLASEQFF,TGCAGCGTTGAAGAATGGCTAGCAAGTGAGCAGTTCTTC
TRBJ2-2,TRBV10-3,NA,NA,CAISGKGAQGGTGELFF,TGTGCCATCAGTGGAAAAGGCGCACAGGGAGGAACCGGGGAGCTGTTTTTT
TRBJ2-2,TRBV11-2,NA,NA,CASSLNRLGELFF,TGTGCCAGCAGCTTAAACCGACTAGGGGAGCTGTTTTTT
TRBJ2-7,TRBV28,TRBD2,NA,CASRPSGSSLYEQYF,TGTGCCAGCAGACCTAGCGGGAGCTCACTATACGAGCAGTACTTC
TRBJ2-1,TRBV12-3/TRBV12-4,NA,few,CASSRRGGKYNEQFF,TGTGCCAGTAGCCGTCGAGGGGGGAAGTACAATGAGCAGTTCTTC
TRBJ2-1,TRBV29-1,NA,few,CSAPGKSYNEQFF,TGCAGCGCCCCCGGGAAATCCTACAATGAGCAGTTCTTC
TRBJ1-5,TRBV6-2/TRBV6-3,TRBD1,NA,CASTLDRDREYQPQHF,TGTGCCAGCACCCTAGACCGGGACAGGGAATATCAGCCCCAGCATTTT
TRBJ1-2,TRBV7-4,NA,few,CASSLAEVRANGYTF,TGTGCCAGCAGCTTAGCTGAGGTCAGAGCAAATGGCTACACCTTC
TRBJ1-2,TRBV11-2,NA,NA,CASSLVGQKNYGYTF,TGTGCCAGCAGCTTAGTAGGGCAGAAAAACTATGGCTACACCTTC
TRBJ2-5,TRBV7-9,NA,few,CASSLAILDFTQYF,TGTGCCAGCAGCTTAGCTATTTTGGACTTTACCCAGTACTTC
TRBJ2-1,TRBV15,NA,NA,CATSRDLGSYNEQFF,TGTGCCACCAGCAGAGATCTAGGCAGCTATAATGAGCAGTTCTTC
TRBJ2-7,TRBV20-1,NA,NA,CSAPATGITYEQYF,TGCAGTGCACCGGCGACAGGTATTACCTACGAGCAGTACTTC
TRBJ1-1,TRBV12-5,TRBD1,NA,CASGREWDSGTMNTEAFF,TGTGCTAGTGGTAGAGAATGGGACAGTGGGACAATGAACACTGAAGCTTTCTTT
TRBJ1-2,TRBV10-3,NA,few,CAISDGTNYGYTF,TGTGCCATCAGTGACGGGACTAACTATGGCTACACCTTC
TRBJ2-5,TRBV6-5,TRBD2,few,CASSFHEAGGQETQYF,TGTGCCAGCAGTTTTCACGAGGCGGGAGGGCAGGAGACCCAGTACTTC
TRBJ2-5,TRBV14,TRBD1,NA,CASSQAGQGKTQYF,TGTGCCAGCAGCCAGGCTGGACAGGGGAAGACCCAGTACTTC
TRBJ2-7,TRBV27,NA,few,CASSLSEGTISYEQYF,TGTGCCAGCAGTTTATCGGAGGGGACCATCTCCTACGAGCAGTACTTC
TRBJ1-3,TRBV6-5,TRBD1,NA,CASSSLTGLGLSGNTIYF,TGTGCCAGCAGTTCCCTGACAGGGCTGGGCCTCTCTGGAAACACCATATATTTT
TRBJ2-3,TRBV24-1,NA,few,CATSDSRQGTDTQYF,TGTGCCACCAGTGATTCGAGACAGGGCACAGATACGCAGTATTTT
TRBJ1-1,TRBV12-5,NA,few,CASGLVPGGTEAFF,TGTGCTAGTGGTTTGGTACCCGGGGGCACTGAAGCTTTCTTT
TRBJ1-2,TRBV28,TRBD1,few,CASTGGGYYGYTF,TGTGCCAGCACGGGAGGGGGCTACTATGGCTACACCTTC
TRBJ2-1,TRBV7-9,TRBD1,few,CASSLLDRDYNEQFF,TGTGCCAGCAGCTTACTGGACAGGGACTACAATGAGCAGTTCTTC
TRBJ2-5,TRBV6-2/TRBV6-3,NA,few,CASSESPMGAQETQYF,TGTGCCAGCAGTGAAAGTCCGATGGGAGCCCAAGAGACCCAGTACTTC
TRBJ1-4,TRBV19,NA,NA,CASNFRVGNEKLFF,TGTGCCAGTAACTTCAGGGTCGGCAATGAAAAACTGTTTTTT
TRBJ2-3,TRBV18,NA,few,CASRGGSTDTQYF,TGTGCCAGCCGCGGCGGATCCACAGATACGCAGTATTTT
TRBJ2-1,TRBV7-2,NA,few,CASSANPGNEQFF,TGTGCCAGCAGCGCGAACCCAGGGAATGAGCAGTTCTTC
TRBJ2-5,TRBV7-7,TRBD1,NA,CASSGRGLQETQYF,TGTGCTAGCAGCGGAAGGGGGCTCCAAGAGACCCAGTACTTC
TRBJ2-7,TRBV7-2,TRBD2,many,CASRPLTSASHEQYF,TGTGCCAGCAGGCCGCTCACTAGCGCCTCCCACGAGCAGTACTTC
TRBJ1-1,TRBV6-6,TRBD1,few,CASSTGTASAEAFF,TGTGCCAGCAGTACAGGGACAGCCTCCGCTGAAGCTTTCTTT
TRBJ2-2,TRBV6-5,TRBD2,few,CASRGLAGTTGELFF,TGTGCCAGCAGGGGACTAGCGGGGACCACCGGGGAGCTGTTTTTT
TRBJ2-1,TRBV11-3,NA,NA,CASSLGGAGSDEQFF,TGTGCCAGCAGCTTAGGAGGGGCAGGGAGCGATGAGCAGTTCTTC
TRBJ2-3,TRBV6-1,TRBD1,many,CASRDRGSTDTQYF,TGTGCCAGCAGGGACAGGGGAAGCACAGATACGCAGTATTTT
TRBJ2-5,TRBV7-2,NA,many,CASSSAPAGVQETQYF,TGTGCCAGCAGCTCGGCCCCGGCAGGGGTCCAAGAGACCCAGTACTTC
TRBJ1-1,TRBV6-5,TRBD1,once,CASSYSNRGDTEAFF,TGTGCCAGCAGTTACTCGAACAGGGGGGACACTGAAGCTTTCTTT
TRBJ2-7,TRBV7-3,TRBD1,NA,CASSPGQGQFYEQYF,TGTGCCAGCAGCCCCGGACAGGGGCAATTCTACGAGCAGTACTTC
TRBJ2-7,TRBV19,TRBD2,NA,CASSTRQTSGTWGEQYF,TGTGCCAGTAGTACCCGACAAACTAGCGGGACGTGGGGGGAGCAGTACTTC
TRBJ2-1,TRBV7-2,NA,few,CASSPRLQGWEQFF,TGTGCCAGCAGCCCTAGGCTACAGGGCTGGGAGCAGTTCTTC
TRBJ1-3,TRBV4-1,NA,few,CASSQDLRISGNTIYF,TGCGCCAGCAGCCAAGATTTGCGGATCTCTGGAAACACCATATATTTT
TRBJ2-1,TRBV6-5,NA,NA,CASSYRLPGSYNEQFF,TGTGCCAGCAGTTACAGGCTCCCAGGTAGCTACAATGAGCAGTTCTTC